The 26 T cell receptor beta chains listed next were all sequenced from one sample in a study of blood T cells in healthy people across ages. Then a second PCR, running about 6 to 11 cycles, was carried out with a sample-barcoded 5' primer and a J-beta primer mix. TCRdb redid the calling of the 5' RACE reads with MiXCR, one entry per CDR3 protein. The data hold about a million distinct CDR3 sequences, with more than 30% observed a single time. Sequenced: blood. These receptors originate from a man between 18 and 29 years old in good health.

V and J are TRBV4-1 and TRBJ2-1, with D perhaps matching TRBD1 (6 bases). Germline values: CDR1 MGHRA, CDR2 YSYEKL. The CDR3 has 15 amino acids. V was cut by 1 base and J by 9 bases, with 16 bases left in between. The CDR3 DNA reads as TGCGCCAGCAGCCAAGGAAATACAGGGTGGGGTGAGCAGTTCTTC. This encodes CASSQGNTGWGEQFF.

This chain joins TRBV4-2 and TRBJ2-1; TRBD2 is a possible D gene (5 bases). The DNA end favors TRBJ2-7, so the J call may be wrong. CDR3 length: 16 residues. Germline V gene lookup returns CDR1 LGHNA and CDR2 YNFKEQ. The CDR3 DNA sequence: TGTGCCAGCAGCCAACCCTTCGTCGGGGTATACAATGAGCAGTACTTC. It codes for CASSQPFVGVYNEQYF.

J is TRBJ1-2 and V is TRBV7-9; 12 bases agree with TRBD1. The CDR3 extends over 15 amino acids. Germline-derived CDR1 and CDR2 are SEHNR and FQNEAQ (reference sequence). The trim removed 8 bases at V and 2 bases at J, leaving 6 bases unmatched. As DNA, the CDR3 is TGTGCCAGCCGATCGGGGACAGGGGGCAACTATGGCTACACCTTC. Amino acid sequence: CASRSGTGGNYGYTF. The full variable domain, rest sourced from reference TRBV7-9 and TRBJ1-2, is DTGVSQNPRHKITKRGQNVTFRCDPISEHNRLYWYRQTLGQGPEFLTYFQNEAQLEKSRLLSDRFSAERPKGSFSTLEIQRTEQGDSAMYLCASRSGTGGNYGYTFGSGTRLTVV.

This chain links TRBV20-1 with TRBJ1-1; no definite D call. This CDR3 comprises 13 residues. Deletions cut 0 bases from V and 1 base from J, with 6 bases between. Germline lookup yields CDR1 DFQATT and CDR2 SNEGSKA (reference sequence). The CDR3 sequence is CSARDDPNTEAFF. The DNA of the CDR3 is TGCAGTGCTAGAGATGACCCGAACACTGAAGCTTTCTTT.

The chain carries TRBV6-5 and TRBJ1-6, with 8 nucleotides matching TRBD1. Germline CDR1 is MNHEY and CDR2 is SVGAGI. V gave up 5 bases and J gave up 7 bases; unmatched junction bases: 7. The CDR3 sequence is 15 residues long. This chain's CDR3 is CASSTDRDRNSPLHF. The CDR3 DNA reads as TGTGCCAGCAGTACGGACAGGGATAGGAATTCACCCCTCCACTTT.

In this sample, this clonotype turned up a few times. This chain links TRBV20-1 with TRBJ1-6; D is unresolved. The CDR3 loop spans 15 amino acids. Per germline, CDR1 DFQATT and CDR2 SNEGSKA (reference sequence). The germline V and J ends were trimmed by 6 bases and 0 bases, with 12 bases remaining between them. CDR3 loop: CSATGSDSYNSPLHF. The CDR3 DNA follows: TGCAGTGCCACCGGGTCAGACTCCTATAATTCACCCCTCCACTTT.

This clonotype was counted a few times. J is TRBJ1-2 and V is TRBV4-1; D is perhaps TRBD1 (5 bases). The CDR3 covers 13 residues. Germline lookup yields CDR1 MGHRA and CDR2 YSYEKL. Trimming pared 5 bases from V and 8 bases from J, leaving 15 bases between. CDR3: CASSEGHPAGYTF. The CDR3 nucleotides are TGCGCCAGCAGCGAAGGACACCCCGCCGGCTACACCTTC.

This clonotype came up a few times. For the CDR3, the DNA is TGTGCCAGCAGCCGACTCCTGGGCAATGAGCAGTACTTC. Its protein is CASSRLLGNEQYF. The chain combines TRBV6-2 or TRBV6-3 with TRBJ2-5; the D is unclear. Germline-derived CDR1 and CDR2 are MNHEY and SVGEGT. V was cut by 6 bases and J by 11 bases, with 19 bases left in between. The CDR3 is made up of 13 amino acids.

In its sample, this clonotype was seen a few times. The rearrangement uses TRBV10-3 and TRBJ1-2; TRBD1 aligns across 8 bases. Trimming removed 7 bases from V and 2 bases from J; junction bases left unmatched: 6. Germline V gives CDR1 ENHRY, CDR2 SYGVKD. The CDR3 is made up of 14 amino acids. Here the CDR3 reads CAINQGAENYGYTF. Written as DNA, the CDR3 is TGTGCCATCAACCAGGGGGCGGAGAACTATGGCTACACCTTC.

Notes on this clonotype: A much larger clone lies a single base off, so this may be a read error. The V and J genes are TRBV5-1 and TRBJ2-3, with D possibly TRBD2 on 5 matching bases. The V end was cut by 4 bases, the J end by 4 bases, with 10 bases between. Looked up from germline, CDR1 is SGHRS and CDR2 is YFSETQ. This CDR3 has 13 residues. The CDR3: CASSAGGSDTQYF. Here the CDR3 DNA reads TGCGCCAGCAGCGCTGGAGGTTCAGATACGCAGTATTTT.

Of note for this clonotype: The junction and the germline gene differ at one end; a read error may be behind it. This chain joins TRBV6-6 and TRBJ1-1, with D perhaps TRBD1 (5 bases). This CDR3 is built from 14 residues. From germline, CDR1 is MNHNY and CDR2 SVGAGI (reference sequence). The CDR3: CVSSYSQGNTEAFF. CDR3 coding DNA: TGTGTCAGCAGTTATTCCCAGGGGAACACTGAAGCTTTCTTT.

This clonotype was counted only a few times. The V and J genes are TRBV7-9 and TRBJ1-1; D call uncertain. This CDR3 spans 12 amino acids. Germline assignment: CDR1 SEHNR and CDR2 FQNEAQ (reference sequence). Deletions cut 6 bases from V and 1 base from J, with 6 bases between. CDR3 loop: CASSWENTEAFF. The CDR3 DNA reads TGTGCCAGCAGTTGGGAGAACACTGAAGCTTTCTTT.

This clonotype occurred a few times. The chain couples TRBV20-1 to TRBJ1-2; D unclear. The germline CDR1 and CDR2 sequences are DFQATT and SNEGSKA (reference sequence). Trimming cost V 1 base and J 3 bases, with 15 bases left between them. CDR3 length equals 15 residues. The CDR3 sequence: CSARVHAHGDYGYTF. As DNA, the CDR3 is TGCAGTGCTAGAGTTCACGCACACGGGGACTATGGCTACACCTTC.

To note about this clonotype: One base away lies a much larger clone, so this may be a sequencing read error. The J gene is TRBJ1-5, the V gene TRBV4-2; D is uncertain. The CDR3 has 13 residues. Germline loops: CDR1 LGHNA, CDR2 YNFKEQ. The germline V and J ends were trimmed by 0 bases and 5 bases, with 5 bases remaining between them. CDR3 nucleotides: TGTGCCAGCAGCCAAGACGGGGATCAGCCCCAGCATTTT. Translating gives CASSQDGDQPQHF.

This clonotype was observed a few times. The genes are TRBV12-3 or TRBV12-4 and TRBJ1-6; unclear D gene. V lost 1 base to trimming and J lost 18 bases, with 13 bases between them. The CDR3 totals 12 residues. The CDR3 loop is CASSLGGSKNHF. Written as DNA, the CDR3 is TGTGCCAGCAGTTTAGGAGGCAGCAAGAACCACTTT.

As DNA, the CDR3 is TGTGCCAGCAGTGATGCAGGAAGACAGAAAAACATTCAGTACTTC. It translates to CASSDAGRQKNIQYF. The chain is built from TRBV2 and TRBJ2-4; the D gene is possibly TRBD1 (5 bases). The CDR3 has 15 amino acids. Per the germline V gene, CDR1 is SNHLY and CDR2 is FYNNEI. Between the trimmed V and J ends, which lost 3 bases and 4 bases, there was a span of 13 bases.

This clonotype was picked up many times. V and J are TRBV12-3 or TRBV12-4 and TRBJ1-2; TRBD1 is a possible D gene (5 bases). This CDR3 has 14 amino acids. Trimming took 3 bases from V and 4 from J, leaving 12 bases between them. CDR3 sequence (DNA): TGTGCCAGCAGTTTTGGGGGTGGTGGCTATGGCTACACCTTC. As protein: CASSFGGGGYGYTF.

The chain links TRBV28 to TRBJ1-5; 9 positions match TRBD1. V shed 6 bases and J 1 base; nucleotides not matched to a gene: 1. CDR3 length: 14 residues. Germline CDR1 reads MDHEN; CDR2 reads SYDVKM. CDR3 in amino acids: CASRDRGSNQPQHF. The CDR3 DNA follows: TGTGCCAGCAGGGACAGGGGAAGCAATCAGCCCCAGCATTTT.

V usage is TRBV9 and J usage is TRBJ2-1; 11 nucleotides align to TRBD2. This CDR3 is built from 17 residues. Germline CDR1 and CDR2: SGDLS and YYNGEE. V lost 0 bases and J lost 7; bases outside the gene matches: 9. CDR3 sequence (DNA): TGTGCCAGCAGCGTAGGTGCTCTAGCGGGGGGCCGTAATGAGCAGTTCTTC. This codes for CASSVGALAGGRNEQFF. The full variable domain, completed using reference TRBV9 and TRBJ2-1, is DSGVTQTPKHLITATGQRVTLRCSPRSGDLSVYWYQQSLDQGLQFLIQYYNGEERAKGNILERFSAQQFPDLHSELNLSSLELGDSALYFCASSVGALAGGRNEQFFGPGTRLTVL.

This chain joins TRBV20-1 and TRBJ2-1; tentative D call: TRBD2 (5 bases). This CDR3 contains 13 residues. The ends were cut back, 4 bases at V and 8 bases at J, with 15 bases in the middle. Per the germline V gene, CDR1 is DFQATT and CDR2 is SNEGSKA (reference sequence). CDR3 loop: CSATDGPRDEQFF. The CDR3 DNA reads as TGCAGTGCTACAGACGGGCCGCGGGATGAGCAGTTCTTC.

CDR3 in amino acids: CASSPRAVQNSPLHF. The CDR3 nucleotides are TGTGCCAGCAGCCCTCGGGCAGTACAAAATTCACCCCTCCACTTT. The chain combines TRBV7-2 with TRBJ1-6; D remains unclear. Germline V CDR1 and CDR2: SGHTA, FQGNSA. The CDR3 loop spans 15 amino acids. The V end was cut by 5 bases, the J end by 7 bases, with 15 bases between. Based on the CDR3 plus reference TRBV7-2 and TRBJ1-6, the full variable domain is GAGVSQSPSNKVTEKGKDVELRCDPISGHTALYWYRQSLGQGLEFLIYFQGNSAPDKSGLPSDRFSAERTGGSVSTLTIQRTQQEDSAVYLCASSPRAVQNSPLHFGNGTRLTVT.

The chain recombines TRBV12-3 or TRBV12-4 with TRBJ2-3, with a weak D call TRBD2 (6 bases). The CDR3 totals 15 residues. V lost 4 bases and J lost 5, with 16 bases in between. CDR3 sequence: CASSSLSGGRDTQYF. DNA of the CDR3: TGTGCCAGCAGTTCCCTATCCGGGGGAAGAGATACGCAGTATTTT.

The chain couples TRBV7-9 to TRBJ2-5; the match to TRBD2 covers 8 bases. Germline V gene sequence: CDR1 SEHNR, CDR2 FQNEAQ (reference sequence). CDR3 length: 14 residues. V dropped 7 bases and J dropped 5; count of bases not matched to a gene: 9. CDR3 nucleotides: TGTGCCAGCACCCGAAGCGGGAGTGATGAGACCCAGTACTTC. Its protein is CASTRSGSDETQYF.

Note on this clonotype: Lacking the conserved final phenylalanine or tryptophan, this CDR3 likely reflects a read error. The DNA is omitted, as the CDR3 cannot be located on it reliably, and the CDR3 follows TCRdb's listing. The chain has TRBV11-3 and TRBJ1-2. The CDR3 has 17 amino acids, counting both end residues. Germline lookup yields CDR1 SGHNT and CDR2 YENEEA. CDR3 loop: CASSLDWRQGWLLATPS.

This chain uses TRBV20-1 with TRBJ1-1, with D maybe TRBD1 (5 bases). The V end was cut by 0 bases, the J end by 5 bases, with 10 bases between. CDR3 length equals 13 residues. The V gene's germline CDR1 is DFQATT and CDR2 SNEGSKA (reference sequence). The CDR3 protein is CSARDRARTEAFF. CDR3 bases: TGCAGTGCTAGAGACAGGGCAAGGACTGAAGCTTTCTTT.

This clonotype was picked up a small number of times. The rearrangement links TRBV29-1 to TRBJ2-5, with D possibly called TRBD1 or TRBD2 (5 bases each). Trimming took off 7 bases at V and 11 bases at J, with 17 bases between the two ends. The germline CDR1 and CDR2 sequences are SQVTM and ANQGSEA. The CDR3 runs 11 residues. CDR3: CSAGRNNEQYF. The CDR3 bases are TGCAGCGCGGGACGAAACAATGAGCAGTACTTC. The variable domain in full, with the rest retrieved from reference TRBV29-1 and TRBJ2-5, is SAVISQKPSRDICQRGTSLTIQCQVDSQVTMMFWYRQQPGQSLTLIATANQGSEATYESGFVIDKFPISRPNLTFSTLTVSNMSPEDSSIYLCSAGRNNEQYFGPGTRLLVL.